These 14 T cell receptor beta chains came from one sample sequenced in a study of post-analysis software for immune sequencing data. The antigens these receptors bind are not known. Unique molecular identifiers tagged the TCR beta cDNA libraries. TCRdb re-called the PCR reads with MiXCR, one entry per CDR3 protein. The table has 740,000 or so distinct CDR3 sequences, approximately 57% seen once; the top ten hold approximately 4.5%. Findings and caveats of the study: Included in a set of 5 or 6 TRBV segments more frequent in patients than controls were TRBV5-6, TRBV5-1 and TRBV20-1.

The sample consisted of blood. The receptors derive from a girl aged 5 to 17 with multiple sclerosis.

The chain's CDR3 is CASSEWRNEQFF. The DNA of the CDR3 is TGTGCCAGCAGTGAATGGAGGAATGAGCAGTTCTTC. This chain links TRBV2 with TRBJ2-1; possibly TRBD2 for D (5 bases). Per the germline V gene, CDR1 is SNHLY and CDR2 is FYNNEI. Deletions cut 2 bases from V and 7 bases from J, with 6 bases between. The CDR3 extends over 12 amino acids.

V and J are TRBV27 and TRBJ2-1; 10 nucleotides line up with TRBD2. Germline assignment: CDR1 MNHEY and CDR2 SMNVEV (reference sequence). Trimming at V came to 5 bases and at J to 5 bases, leaving 9 bases not matched to a gene. This CDR3 region has 16 residues. CDR3 residues: CASSLQREGYHNEQFF. The DNA of the CDR3 is TGTGCCAGCAGTCTTCAGCGGGAGGGGTATCACAATGAGCAGTTCTTC.

This clonotype has a handful of counts. The chain carries TRBV18 and TRBJ2-1; 10 bases fit TRBD2. This CDR3 region has 16 residues. J lost 5 bases, V lost 5 bases, and 9 bases had no gene match. Germline CDR1 and CDR2: KGHSH and LQKENI. Here the CDR3 reads CASSTLAGALNNEQFF. The CDR3 DNA is TGTGCCAGCTCAACCCTAGCGGGAGCCCTCAACAATGAGCAGTTCTTC.

Note on this clonotype: This could be a read error, since a much larger clone is one nucleotide away. The J gene is TRBJ2-5, the V gene TRBV13; D possibly corresponds to TRBD1 (5 bases). This CDR3 region has 17 residues. Germline V gene sequence: CDR1 PRHDT, CDR2 FYEKMQ (reference sequence). The ends were cut back, 0 bases at V and 11 bases at J, with 25 bases in the middle. CDR3 loop: CASSLGRADSSYNEQYF. CDR3 DNA: TGTGCCAGCAGCTTAGGCCGAGCTGACAGCTCCTACAATGAGCAGTACTTC.

In this sample, this clonotype turned up a few times. The chain uses TRBV11-2 and TRBJ1-1; 7 nucleotides agree with TRBD1. V trimming: 8 bases; J trimming: 0 bases; junction bases outside the gene matches: 3. This CDR3 comprises 13 residues. Looked up from germline, CDR1 is SGHAT and CDR2 is FQNNGV. The CDR3 sequence is CASGDSMNTEAFF. For the CDR3, the DNA is TGTGCCAGCGGGGACAGCATGAACACTGAAGCTTTCTTT.

V usage is TRBV12-3 or TRBV12-4 and J usage is TRBJ2-7; D remains unclear. The ends were cut back, 6 bases at V and 3 bases at J, with 18 bases in the middle. This CDR3 has 15 amino acids. As DNA, the CDR3 is TGTGCCAGCAGCCCGACCGCATCCACTTACTACGAGCAGTACTTC. Protein: CASSPTASTYYEQYF.

This clonotype was detected only a few times. V usage is TRBV5-1 and J usage is TRBJ2-1, with D uncertain. Germline V lookup: CDR1 SGHRS, CDR2 YFSETQ. The CDR3 contains 14 residues. V lost 0 bases to trimming and J lost 5 bases, with 9 bases between them. CDR3 amino acids: CASSLEDSHNEQFF. The CDR3 bases are TGCGCCAGCAGCTTGGAAGATTCCCACAATGAGCAGTTCTTC.

The chain joins TRBV7-6 to TRBJ2-7; the D gene is possibly TRBD2 (6 bases). V gave up 7 bases and J gave up 6 bases, with 19 bases separating them. Germline lookup yields CDR1 SGHVS and CDR2 FNYEAQ. This CDR3 is 14 amino acids long. The CDR3 region is CASTSGVVGSEQYF. Written as DNA, the CDR3 is TGTGCCAGCACCTCGGGGGTAGTCGGATCCGAGCAGTACTTC.

The chain recombines TRBV29-1 with TRBJ2-1; the match to TRBD2 covers 12 bases. V was pared by 5 bases and J by 0 bases, with 5 bases of the junction left unmatched. Germline V CDR1 and CDR2: SQVTM, ANQGSEA. The CDR3 length is 16 residues. Here the CDR3 DNA reads TGCAGCGTTCGGGGACTAGCGGGTAGCTCCTACAATGAGCAGTTCTTC. It translates to CSVRGLAGSSYNEQFF.

The V gene is TRBV20-1, the J gene TRBJ2-3; 12 bases match TRBD2. After removal of 3 bases from V and 3 bases from J, the junction contained 10 bases not matched to a gene. Germline V gene sequence: CDR1 DFQATT, CDR2 SNEGSKA (reference sequence). The CDR3 loop spans 17 amino acids. The DNA of the CDR3 is TGCAGTGCTAGTCCTTCACTCGGGACTAGCGGGACAGATACGCAGTATTTT. This codes for CSASPSLGTSGTDTQYF.

The V call is TRBV12-3 or TRBV12-4, the J call TRBJ2-5, with 12 positions matching TRBD2. The CDR3 consists of 17 residues. V shed 6 bases and J 1 base; nucleotides not matched to a gene: 9. In nucleotides, the CDR3 is TGTGCCAGCAGCCTCTTCGGGACTAGCGGGCTCCAAGAGACCCAGTACTTC. Translation: CASSLFGTSGLQETQYF.

The CDR3 spells CASSLERESSYNEQFF. The CDR3 nucleotides are TGTGCCAGCAGCTTAGAGCGGGAGTCATCCTACAATGAGCAGTTCTTC. V and J are TRBV7-2 and TRBJ2-1; 8 bases match TRBD2. V gave up 1 base and J gave up 1 base; unmatched junction bases: 3. The CDR3 consists of 16 residues. Per germline, CDR1 SGHTA and CDR2 FQGNSA.

This chain joins TRBV12-3 or TRBV12-4 and TRBJ1-2; D is unclear. This CDR3 spans 13 amino acids. Trimming left V 5 bases short and J 8 bases short, with 15 bases between. The CDR3 region has the DNA TGTGCCAGCAGTCCCCTAGGGAGAGGCGGCTACACCTTC. It codes for CASSPLGRGGYTF.

In the case of this clonotype: Germline is not matched at one junction end, which may reflect a read error. The genes are TRBV18 and TRBJ2-1, with 11 bases lining up with TRBD2. The length of the CDR3 is 14 residues. Germline CDR1 reads KGHSH; CDR2 reads LQKENI. The CDR3 sequence is CAGSLAGGPTRQFF. The CDR3 bases are TGTGCCGGCTCCCTAGCGGGGGGTCCGACTAGGCAGTTCTTC.